This T cell receptor (delta chain) emerged from a study of gamma-delta chains in newborns, infants, children. TCRdb ran CATT on the reads. The table has about 9,200 delta-chain clones, roughly 20% seen once. This clone was seen a few times. A far larger clone differs by one base, so this is likely a read error. Other DNA sequences in the same sample also yield this CDR3. The CDR3 spans 15 residues. Germline V gene data show CDR1 as GEAIGNYY and CDR2 as EKD. The V gene lost 3 bases and the J gene lost 0 bases, with 13 bases spanning the gap. The TCR sequence derives from a child who was a newborn, infant or young child, either healthy, febrile or measles-vaccinated (not recorded which). The rearrangement uses TRDV2 and TRDJ1; D is possibly TRDD3 (6 bases). The material sequenced was blood. The CDR3, as DNA: TGTGCCTGTGACCCATGGGGGCCGTACACCGATAAACTCATCTTT. Amino acids: CACDPWGPYTDKLIF.